The subject of this entry is one T cell receptor beta chain. As yet, its antigen is unknown. The sample is drawn from a study of T cells and Merkel cell carcinoma outcomes. Findings and caveats of the study: Repertoire plus T-cell density reportedly predicted Merkel cell carcinoma outcomes.

With 3 bases removed from V and 5 bases from J, the gap between germline ends came to 12 bases. The length of the CDR3 is 14 residues. Germline assignment: CDR1 LNHNV and CDR2 YYDKDF (reference sequence). Sequencing used immunoSEQ multiplex PCR; TCRdb keeps in-frame clones, though not all of them. The repertoire holds over a thousand clones, with about 91% as singletons. The sequence was obtained from a human donor with Merkel cell carcinoma. The J gene is TRBJ2-3, the V gene TRBV15; perhaps D is TRBD1 or TRBD2 (5 bases each). Sequences were obtained from tumor tissue from Merkel cell carcinoma. CDR3 DNA: TGTGCCACCAGCAGCCTGCAGGGAGTAGATACGCAGTATTTT. Translated, it gives CATSSLQGVDTQYF.